The 18 T cell receptor beta chains below were found in one sample sequenced in a study of blood T cell repertoires in COVID-19. The method was immunoSEQ multiplex PCR; TCRdb's version includes in-frame clones alone and lacks a portion of them. This sample has 150,000 to 200,000 clones, with roughly 80% found just once. Sample: peripheral blood. The receptors were gathered from a human donor with acute or convalescent COVID-19. The donor label of this sample is uncertain.

The V and J genes are TRBV5-4 and TRBJ2-5; perhaps TRBD1 as D (6 bases). Trimming removed 7 bases from V and 2 bases from J, with 27 bases in between. The CDR3 loop spans 18 amino acids. CDR1 is SGHNT and CDR2 is YYREEE in the germline V gene (reference sequence). CDR3 sequence: CASGGQGRPPERQETQYF. CDR3 sequence (DNA): TGTGCCAGCGGCGGGCAGGGGCGACCACCAGAAAGACAAGAGACCCAGTACTTC.

The V call is TRBV5-4, the J call TRBJ2-5; perhaps TRBD1 as D (5 bases). This CDR3 has 12 amino acids. From germline, CDR1 is SGHNT and CDR2 YYREEE (reference sequence). The V and J ends lost 2 bases and 5 bases respectively, with 7 bases between them. CDR3 DNA: TGTGCCAGCAGCTTCTCAGGGGAGACCCAGTACTTC. It yields the protein CASSFSGETQYF.

This chain connects TRBV5-3 to TRBJ1-4; D is uncertain. TRBV5-3 is identified as an open reading frame with a role that is uncertain. V shed 0 bases and J shed 1 base, with 16 bases lying between them. This CDR3 is 18 amino acids long. CDR3 sequence reads: CARSLEGGSVGTNEKLFF. The CDR3 DNA sequence: TGTGCCAGAAGCTTGGAGGGAGGTAGTGTTGGAACTAATGAAAAACTGTTTTTT.

The CDR3 DNA sequence: TGTGCCAGCAGTTTCCGGGACAGCGGGCGTAGGACTGAAGCTTTCTTT. It yields the protein CASSFRDSGRRTEAFF. The rearrangement links TRBV27 to TRBJ1-1, with 7 positions matching TRBD1. This CDR3 has 16 amino acids. V lost 3 bases, J lost 5 bases, and 12 bases stayed unmatched. CDR1 is MNHEY and CDR2 is SMNVEV in the germline V gene (reference sequence).

The chain has TRBV5-5 and TRBJ1-5; D is possibly TRBD1 (6 bases). Trimming cost V 0 bases and J 1 base, with 11 bases left between them. CDR3 size: 16 residues. Germline lookup yields CDR1 SGHKS and CDR2 YYEKEE (reference sequence). The CDR3 bases are TGTGCCAGCAGCTTGGAGCAGGGGCTCAGCAATCAGCCCCAGCATTTT. Translated, it gives CASSLEQGLSNQPQHF.

CDR3 coding DNA: TGTGCCAGCTCGGGGGACAGGCAATCACCCCTCCACTTT. Amino acid sequence: CASSGDRQSPLHF. The gene calls are TRBV18 and TRBJ1-6; 8 bases align to TRBD1. Trimming removed 6 bases from V and 10 bases from J; junction bases left unmatched: 5. Germline-derived CDR1 and CDR2 are KGHSH and LQKENI. The CDR3 covers 13 residues.

The chain uses TRBV5-1 and TRBJ2-5; 10 bases are shared with TRBD2. Germline V gene lookup returns CDR1 SGHRS and CDR2 YFSETQ. V lost 0 bases to trimming and J lost 5 bases; unmatched junction nucleotides: 16. The CDR3 loop spans 19 amino acids. The CDR3 loop reads CASSLGGARLAGVLETQYF. The CDR3 bases are TGCGCCAGCAGCTTGGGAGGGGCCAGACTAGCGGGTGTTTTGGAGACCCAGTACTTC. Variable domain in full (rest from reference TRBV5-1 and TRBJ2-5): KAGVTQTPRYLIKTRGQQVTLSCSPISGHRSVSWYQQTPGQGLQFLFEYFSETQRNKGNFPGRFSGRQFSNSRSEMNVSTLELGDSALYLCASSLGGARLAGVLETQYFGPGTRLLVL.

This chain joins TRBV7-3 and TRBJ1-1; D gene ambiguous. Trimming shortened V by 5 bases and J by 7 bases, and 14 bases separated the two germline ends. From germline, CDR1 is SGHTA and CDR2 FQGTGA. The CDR3 sequence is 13 residues long. The CDR3 is CASSPGVTGEAFF. The CDR3 region has the DNA TGTGCCAGCAGCCCTGGAGTCACCGGTGAAGCTTTCTTT.

V usage is TRBV7-2 and J usage is TRBJ2-7, with a weak D call TRBD2 (6 bases). V was trimmed by 5 bases and J by 5 bases, leaving 13 bases between them. The germline V gene has CDR1 SGHTA and CDR2 FQGNSA. This CDR3 contains 13 residues. DNA of the CDR3: TGTGCCAGCAGCGCCAGACTAGTAAACGAGCAGTACTTC. This translates into CASSARLVNEQYF.

This clone was picked up one time. The chain couples TRBV15 to TRBJ2-3; no clear D. The V gene's germline CDR1 is LNHNV and CDR2 YYDKDF (reference sequence). V was shortened by 8 bases and J by 3 bases, with 15 bases between the two germline ends. The CDR3 sequence is 14 residues long. The CDR3 coding sequence is TGTGCCACCGACAAGCAGTTTAGGACAGATACGCAGTATTTT. It yields the protein CATDKQFRTDTQYF. The full variable domain, with the rest looked up from reference TRBV15 and TRBJ2-3, is DAMVIQNPRYQVTQFGKPVTLSCSQTLNHNVMYWYQQKSSQAPKLLFHYYDKDFNNEADTPDNFQSRRPNTSFCFLDIRSPGLGDTAMYLCATDKQFRTDTQYFGPGTRLTVL.

This chain joins TRBV5-4 and TRBJ1-2, with 7 bases matching TRBD1. This CDR3 comprises 14 residues. Unmatched junction bases numbered 3, after V lost 4 bases and J lost 0 bases. Germline CDR1 is SGHNT and CDR2 is YYREEE (reference sequence). The DNA of the CDR3 is TGTGCCAGCAGCCTGGGGACAGCTAACTATGGCTACACCTTC. Translating gives CASSLGTANYGYTF.

The chain is built from TRBV7-9 and TRBJ2-7; 9 bases align to TRBD1. Germline V gives CDR1 SEHNR, CDR2 FQNEAQ (reference sequence). This CDR3 region has 14 residues. V shed 2 bases and J 2 bases; nucleotides not matched to a gene: 1. CDR3 loop: CASSLTGGTYEQYF. The CDR3 region has the DNA TGTGCCAGCAGCTTAACAGGGGGCACCTACGAGCAGTACTTC. Drawing the rest from reference TRBV7-9 and TRBJ2-7, the complete variable domain is DTGVSQNPRHKITKRGQNVTFRCDPISEHNRLYWYRQTLGQGPEFLTYFQNEAQLEKSRLLSDRFSAERPKGSFSTLEIQRTEQGDSAMYLCASSLTGGTYEQYFGPGTRLTVT.

This chain uses TRBV15 with TRBJ2-3, with TRBD2 matching over 10 bases. CDR3 length equals 20 residues. Per the germline V gene, CDR1 is LNHNV and CDR2 is YYDKDF (reference sequence). V trimming: 0 bases; J trimming: 2 bases; junction bases outside the gene matches: 14. The CDR3 is CATSRDRASGGPTFTDTQYF. In nucleotides, the CDR3 is TGTGCCACCAGCAGAGATAGGGCTAGCGGGGGTCCCACCTTCACAGATACGCAGTATTTT.

V is TRBV28 and J is TRBJ2-3, with D perhaps matching TRBD1 (6 bases). The germline gives CDR1 MDHEN, CDR2 SYDVKM. V was trimmed by 5 bases and J by 2 bases, leaving 11 bases between them. CDR3 length equals 14 residues. CDR3 sequence (DNA): TGTGCCAGCAGTGGGGGCAGAGTCACAGATACGCAGTATTTT. Translating gives CASSGGRVTDTQYF.

This clone appeared a few times. The genes are TRBV1 and TRBJ2-7; TRBD2 is taken as the D call from the table, unchecked against the DNA. TRBV1 is a pseudogene locus. This CDR3 is 20 amino acids long. The CDR3 protein is CTSSQDLSTDPISGSYEQYF. The CDR3 coding sequence is TGCACCAGCAGCCAAGATCTGTCAACTGACCCTATTAGCGGGAGCTACGAGCAGTACTTC.

V usage is TRBV5-1 and J usage is TRBJ1-3; 7 nucleotides align to TRBD1. The CDR3 length is 16 residues. CDR1 and CDR2 from the germline V gene are SGHRS and YFSETQ. With V trimmed by 0 bases and J by 2 bases, 5 bases remained unmatched. The CDR3 DNA follows: TGCGCCAGCAGCTTGGAGGGCAGGGGGACTGGAAACACCATATATTTT. This gives the protein CASSLEGRGTGNTIYF.

The rearrangement links TRBV6-5 to TRBJ2-7, with D possibly matching TRBD1 (6 bases). Per the germline V gene, CDR1 is MNHEY and CDR2 is SVGAGI. The length of the CDR3 is 15 residues. The V gene lost 6 bases and the J gene lost 3 bases, with 18 bases spanning the gap. CDR3 bases: TGTGCCAGCAGCCTTGAAGGTCAGGGGCACTACGAGCAGTACTTC. Translation gives CASSLEGQGHYEQYF.

This clone has just a few counts. V is TRBV4-1 and J is TRBJ1-3; maybe TRBD1 (6 bases). The CDR3 is made up of 16 amino acids. V lost 4 bases to trimming and J lost 1 base, with 14 bases between them. CDR1 and CDR2 from the germline V gene are MGHRA and YSYEKL. This CDR3 reads CASSPFGGLSGNTIYF. The CDR3 DNA is TGCGCCAGCAGCCCCTTCGGGGGGCTATCTGGAAACACCATATATTTT.